Listed here are 14 T cell receptor beta chains from one sample, sequenced in a study of T cells in Graves' hyperthyroidism and ophthalmopathy. The CDR3 regions of TCR beta were amplified from RNA transcripts. With the HTBI primer set, the TCR CDR3 went through a first round of RT-PCR. One entry per CDR3 protein, called by TCRdb with MiXCR from the multiplex PCR reads. Among under 600,000 distinct CDR3 sequences listed, 15% to 20% were seen once. Sequenced input: blood. These TCRs come from a woman aged 35 to 49 with Graves' ophthalmopathy.

In its sample, this clonotype was seen many times. The gene calls are TRBV18 and TRBJ2-1, with 8 bases fitting TRBD2. This CDR3 is built from 19 residues. The V segment lost 2 bases and the J segment 7 bases; nucleotides outside the gene matches: 19. Per germline, CDR1 KGHSH and CDR2 LQKENI. CDR3 DNA sequence: TGTGCCAGCTCACCATCAGGACTAGCCTCCGGTGGGGTTTTAAATGAGCAGTTCTTC. Translating gives CASSPSGLASGGVLNEQFF.

Only a few counts were recorded for this clonotype. This rearrangement joins TRBV6-1 to TRBJ2-3; D perhaps matches TRBD2 (6 bases). The CDR3 is 13 amino acids. The V end was cut by 10 bases, the J end by 2 bases, with 13 bases between. In germline, CDR1 is MNHNS, CDR2 SASEGT. CDR3 loop: CATRTGDTDTQYF. The CDR3 DNA sequence: TGTGCCACGAGGACGGGAGACACAGATACGCAGTATTTT.

This clonotype was recorded a few times. This chain uses TRBV4-1 with TRBJ2-1, with TRBD1 matching over 8 bases. The CDR3 is made up of 20 amino acids. With V trimmed by 1 base and J by 5 bases, 19 bases remained unmatched. In germline, CDR1 is MGHRA, CDR2 YSYEKL. CDR3 sequence reads: CASSQGGTGVLANPHNEQFF. Written as DNA, the CDR3 is TGCGCCAGCAGCCAAGGGGGGACAGGTGTCCTAGCGAATCCGCACAATGAGCAGTTCTTC.

There are many counts of this clonotype. V and J are TRBV7-9 and TRBJ1-1; D call uncertain. The CDR3 is 17 residues long. Trimming removed 5 bases from V and 2 bases from J, with 21 bases in between. CDR1 is SEHNR, CDR2 FQNEAQ, per germline (reference sequence). The CDR3 here is CASSLPESGEGNTEAFF. DNA for the CDR3: TGTGCCAGCAGCCTCCCCGAGAGTGGGGAGGGAAACACTGAAGCTTTCTTT.

This clonotype was picked up many times. CDR3 amino acids: CASSEAGLAGRQYF. The CDR3 nucleotides are TGTGCCAGCAGTGAAGCGGGGCTAGCGGGAAGGCAGTATTTT. The genes are TRBV2 and TRBJ2-3, with TRBD2 matching 9 bases. CDR1 and CDR2 from the germline V gene are SNHLY and FYNNEI. V shed 0 bases, J shed 11 bases, and the junction held 6 bases outside the gene matches. This CDR3 has 14 amino acids.

The table lists this clonotype with many counts. The genes are TRBV20-1 and TRBJ1-1; D not resolved. V was trimmed by 4 bases and J by 8 bases, leaving 8 bases between them. CDR3 size: 10 residues. Germline-derived CDR1 and CDR2 are DFQATT and SNEGSKA (reference sequence). In DNA, the CDR3 is TGCAGTGCTACCAGACGGGAAGCTTTCTTT. This encodes CSATRREAFF.

The chain has TRBV7-9 and TRBJ1-2, with no clear D. Trimming pared 1 base from V and 8 bases from J, leaving 8 bases between. CDR3 length: 12 residues. Germline CDR1 SEHNR, CDR2 FQNEAQ (reference sequence). In nucleotides, the CDR3 is TGTGCCAGCAGCTTAGGTGAACGCGGCTACACCTTC. Amino acids: CASSLGERGYTF. The full variable domain, its missing parts supplied by reference TRBV7-9 and TRBJ1-2, is DTGVSQNPRHKITKRGQNVTFRCDPISEHNRLYWYRQTLGQGPEFLTYFQNEAQLEKSRLLSDRFSAERPKGSFSTLEIQRTEQGDSAMYLCASSLGERGYTFGSGTRLTVV.

The chain joins TRBV29-1 to TRBJ2-3, with D unresolved. Germline assignment: CDR1 SQVTM and CDR2 ANQGSEA. V was clipped by 6 bases and J by 2 bases, with 9 bases between them. The CDR3 contains 12 residues. CDR3 nucleotides: TGCAGCGTCGCGAGGAACACAGATACGCAGTATTTT. Its protein is CSVARNTDTQYF.

This clonotype came up many times. The chain has TRBV3-1 and TRBJ2-1; 11 nucleotides line up with TRBD2. The CDR3 covers 14 residues. J gave up 8 bases and V 4 bases, and 4 bases lay outside the gene matches. Per the germline V gene, CDR1 is LGHDT and CDR2 is YNNKEL (reference sequence). The CDR3 is CASSRTSGGDEQFF. Here the CDR3 DNA reads TGTGCCAGCAGCCGAACTAGCGGGGGAGATGAGCAGTTCTTC.

The table lists this clonotype with many counts. V is TRBV5-5 and J is TRBJ1-6; D not certain. V lost 0 bases to trimming and J lost 7 bases, with 11 bases between them. This CDR3 region has 15 residues. Germline CDR1 SGHKS, CDR2 YYEKEE (reference sequence). CDR3 sequence (DNA): TGTGCCAGCAGCTTGGATCCGGTCTGGAATTCACCCCTCCACTTT. Amino acids: CASSLDPVWNSPLHF. Full variable domain (outside the CDR3, taken from reference TRBV5-5 and TRBJ1-6): DAGVTQSPTHLIKTRGQQVTLRCSPISGHKSVSWYQQVLGQGPQFIFQYYEKEERGRGNFPDRFSARQFPNYSSELNVNALLLGDSALYLCASSLDPVWNSPLHFGNGTRLTVT.

This clonotype was observed a handful of times. The V and J genes are TRBV4-1 and TRBJ1-1; D remains unclear. This CDR3 comprises 15 residues. Trimming took off 0 bases at V and 0 bases at J, with 8 bases between the two ends. CDR1 MGHRA and CDR2 YSYEKL come from the germline V gene. The CDR3 is CASSQESRMNTEAFF. Here the CDR3 DNA reads TGCGCCAGCAGCCAAGAATCCCGAATGAACACTGAAGCTTTCTTT.

The table lists this clonotype with a few counts. The CDR3 coding sequence is TGCGCCAGCACTTTTGGGGGGGAGGGCCGGTACAATGAGCAGTTCTTC. Translation: CASTFGGEGRYNEQFF. The rearrangement uses TRBV5-1 and TRBJ2-1; the match to TRBD2 covers 7 bases. Germline V lookup: CDR1 SGHRS, CDR2 YFSETQ. CDR3 length: 16 residues. Trimming cost V 6 bases and J 4 bases; bases outside gene matches: 13.

In its sample, this clonotype was seen many times. J is TRBJ1-1 and V is TRBV20-1; 7 bases fit TRBD1. Per the germline V gene, CDR1 is DFQATT and CDR2 is SNEGSKA (reference sequence). The CDR3 length is 16 residues. V lost 1 base to trimming and J lost 5 bases; unmatched junction nucleotides: 13. CDR3 sequence reads: CSARGVLGGRGTEAFF. The CDR3 DNA reads TGCAGTGCTAGAGGGGTCCTTGGGGGCAGGGGGACTGAAGCTTTCTTT.

The gene calls are TRBV19 and TRBJ1-5; D is ambiguous. CDR3 size: 17 residues. CDR1 and CDR2 (germline): LNHDA, SQIVND (reference sequence). V shed 5 bases and J shed 0 bases, with 17 bases lying between them. This chain's CDR3 is CASSYDGELYSNQPQHF. In DNA, the CDR3 is TGTGCCAGTAGTTACGACGGGGAACTTTATAGCAATCAGCCCCAGCATTTT.